This T cell receptor (beta chain) originates from a study of graft-versus-host responses after intestinal transplantation. Study details: Grafts that recipients had were multivisceral, liver-intestinal, or isolated intestinal transplants. Following induction with anti-thymocyte globulin, all recipients were given tacrolimus and steroids for three to four years.

The germline CDR1 and CDR2 sequences are LGHNA and YNFKEQ. The CDR3 is 16 amino acids. V shed 5 bases and J shed 4 bases, with 21 bases lying between them. General study results and limits: Among circulating GvH clones, peak levels were associated with early post-transplant declines in HvG clones. Individuals carrying graft-donor T cell macrochimerism showed high graft-versus-host to host-versus-graft clonal ratios in allografts.

About this clone: Its target is not known.

Clones were read by immunoSEQ multiplex PCR, and TCRdb kept only the in-frame ones, dropping some. Among tens of thousands of clones, about 90% were seen once, and the ten largest hold roughly 6%. This receptor was obtained from a human patient who received an intestinal transplant, so some T cells may come from the graft donor. Sequenced here: PBMCs, sampled roughly 680 days after intestinal transplant. The chain carries TRBV4-2 and TRBJ2-7; D is uncertain. In DNA, the CDR3 is TGTGCCAGCAGCGATCCAGACGGAGCCATATGGTACGAGCAGTACTTC. Its protein is CASSDPDGAIWYEQYF.